These T cell receptor beta chains were read from a single sample in a study of shared clonotypes between healthy human individuals. Sequencing was performed with immunoSEQ multiplex PCR; in TCRdb, only in-frame clones are kept and a portion is missing. The data show about 580,000 clones, roughly 98% seen once. Source material: naive CD8+ T cells sorted from blood. The origin of the receptors is a man aged 30-40 years in good health. The CDR3 runs from the conserved cysteine through the conserved F or W. Fields, in order: CDR3 DNA, CDR3 protein, clone size, V gene, J gene, D gene. The D gene is left open where the match is weak. Clone size, where shown, is once, few, many, or a class for clones that have expanded.

TGTGCCAGCAGCCAACCGGGACAGAGAACCTACGAGCAGTACTTC	CASSQPGQRTYEQYF	-	TRBV16	TRBJ2-7	TRBD1
TGCAGCGTTGTAGGAGGGGGTTCCGAGCAGTACTTC	CSVVGGGSEQYF	-	TRBV29-1	TRBJ2-7	-
TGTGCCAGCGGTGTGAACACTGAAGCTTTCTTT	CASGVNTEAFF	-	TRBV27	TRBJ1-1	-
TGTGCCAGCAGCTTAGAGGGGGCCTCCTACAATGAGCAGTTCTTC	CASSLEGASYNEQFF	-	TRBV7-6	TRBJ2-1	TRBD1
TGTGCTAGCAGCTCAGATATTGGCAGGAGCTACAATGAGCAGTTCTTC	CASSSDIGRSYNEQFF	-	TRBV7-7	TRBJ2-1	-
TGTGCCAGCTCCCAGCGGTCCTACGAGCAGTACTTC	CASSQRSYEQYF	-	TRBV13	TRBJ2-7	-
TGTGCCATCAGCTTGACAGGGGGCTCCCACGAGCAGTACTTC	CAISLTGGSHEQYF	-	TRBV10-3	TRBJ2-7	TRBD1
TGTGCCAGCAGCCGCGACTCGGGCACCGGGGAGCTGTTTTTT	CASSRDSGTGELFF	-	TRBV7-8	TRBJ2-2	-
TGCAGCGTTGAAGATTTAAGCGATTCGATCAATGAGCAGTTCTTC	CSVEDLSDSINEQFF	-	TRBV29-1	TRBJ2-1	-
TGCAGCGTTGTAGAAGGAGGCTCTTCCCCCTTCTACGAGCAGTACTTC	CSVVEGGSSPFYEQYF	-	TRBV29-1	TRBJ2-7	-
TGTGCCAGCAGTGGTGAGGGGTCCCTTAGCACAGATACGCAGTATTTT	CASSGEGSLSTDTQYF	once	TRBV6-1	TRBJ2-3	-
TGCAGCGCGGGAGGGGGGACTAGCCCCTACAATGAGCAGTTCTTC	CSAGGGTSPYNEQFF	-	TRBV29-1	TRBJ2-1	TRBD2
TGTGCCAGCAGCCTCAGGGACAGGTTCCCGCCTAACAGAGCTGGAAACACCATATATTTT	CASSLRDRFPPNRAGNTIYF	-	TRBV11-3	TRBJ1-3	TRBD1
TGTGCCAGCAGTGAGACAGTTAACTCCTACAATGAGCAGTTCTTC	CASSETVNSYNEQFF	-	TRBV6-4	TRBJ2-1	-
TGTGCCAGCAGTTTTACAGGCGGAACCGGGGAGCTGTTTTTT	CASSFTGGTGELFF	-	TRBV27	TRBJ2-2	-
TGTGCCAGCAGTTCTGGGACACTCGGCTACGAGCAGTACTTC	CASSSGTLGYEQYF	-	TRBV27	TRBJ2-7	-
TGTGCCTGGAGTCTCGGACAGGGGGTCTACTACGAGCAGTACTTC	CAWSLGQGVYYEQYF	-	TRBV30	TRBJ2-7	TRBD1
TGTGCCAGCAGCTCCAGAAAGACAGATGAAGCTTTCTTT	CASSSRKTDEAFF	-	TRBV7-8	TRBJ1-1	-
TGTGCCAGCAGCTTAGGTAGAGTCGAGCAGTACTTC	CASSLGRVEQYF	-	TRBV7-8	TRBJ2-7	-
TGTGCCAGCTCACTGACAGGGGAGGGCGAAAAACTGTTTTTT	CASSLTGEGEKLFF	-	TRBV18	TRBJ1-4	TRBD1
TGTGCCAGCAGTTCCTTCAGCGGGAATAAGTATGATACGCAGTATTTT	CASSSFSGNKYDTQYF	-	TRBV27	TRBJ2-3	TRBD2
TGTGCCAGCAGCTTAGCGACGGGAGTAGCTGAGACCCAGTACTTC	CASSLATGVAETQYF	-	TRBV7-9	TRBJ2-5	-
TGTGCCAGTACGGGATTCTCCTACGAGCAGTACTTC	CASTGFSYEQYF	-	TRBV28	TRBJ2-7	-
TGTGCCAGCAGCGATCCCAGGACCATTCCGGAGACCCAGTACTTC	CASSDPRTIPETQYF	once	TRBV9	TRBJ2-5	-
TGTGCCAGCAGTGGCAGGTCGGGGGACAGGGAGTCAAGAGATACGCAGTATTTT	CASSGRSGDRESRDTQYF	once	TRBV25-1	TRBJ2-3	TRBD1
TGTGCCAGCAGCGGCCTCCGGATCAGGGAGCTAGCGGGGAGCTCCTACAATGAGCAGTTCTTC	CASSGLRIRELAGSSYNEQFF	-	TRBV7-6	TRBJ2-1	TRBD2
TGTGCCAGCAGCTTAGGTTCGGCGGGAGTGTCCCATGAGCAGTTCTTC	CASSLGSAGVSHEQFF	-	TRBV7-8	TRBJ2-1	TRBD2
TGTGCCAGTCGGACAGGGGCCTACGAGCAGTACTTC	CASRTGAYEQYF	-	TRBV11-2	TRBJ2-7	TRBD1
TGCAGCGTAGTAGGGACTAGCGGGAGGACACCTAGCTCCTACAATGAGCAGTTCTTC	CSVVGTSGRTPSSYNEQFF	-	TRBV29-1	TRBJ2-1	TRBD2
TGTGCCAGCAGCTTGTGGGACACTTCCTACGAGCAGTACTTC	CASSLWDTSYEQYF	-	TRBV7-9	TRBJ2-7	-
TGTGCCAGCAGCCCCCTGGGGGCGACTAGCACAGATACGCAGTATTTT	CASSPLGATSTDTQYF	-	TRBV2	TRBJ2-3	-
TGTGCCAGCAGTCTAACTAGCGCGTACAATGAGCAGTTCTTC	CASSLTSAYNEQFF	once	TRBV27	TRBJ2-1	TRBD2
TGTGCCAGCATTCCATTAGCGGGAGGCCAAGAGACCCAGTACTTC	CASIPLAGGQETQYF	-	TRBV2	TRBJ2-5	TRBD2
TGTGCCAGCAGCTTAGCTACAGGGGTCAAAGCTTTCTTT	CASSLATGVKAFF	-	TRBV7-2	TRBJ1-1	TRBD1
TGCGCCAGCAGCTTCTACAGGGAGGATGGGGCCAACGTCCTGACTTTC	CASSFYREDGANVLTF	-	TRBV5-1	TRBJ2-6	-
TGTGCCAGCAGCGTAGGCCTAGCGGGAAATACCGGGGAGCTGTTTTTT	CASSVGLAGNTGELFF	-	TRBV9	TRBJ2-2	TRBD2
TGCAGCGTTGAAGATGAGTTGCAAACAGGGTTGGTTGAAGCTTTCTTT	CSVEDELQTGLVEAFF	once	TRBV29-1	TRBJ1-1	-
TGTGCCAGCAGCCTCCTAGGCATGACTTGGGGAGAGCAGTACTTC	CASSLLGMTWGEQYF	-	TRBV11-2	TRBJ2-7	-